Presented here are 27 T cell receptor beta chains from one specimen sequenced in a study of T cell changes during pregnancy in multiple sclerosis. Some clones are missing from TCRdb's copy, which holds only in-frame ones; the method was immunoSEQ multiplex PCR. The profile covers 58,000 or so clones, with about nine tenths appearing a single time and about 0.41% taken by the ten largest. The sample in question was CD4+ T cells from peripheral blood mononuclear cells, obtained in the third trimester of pregnancy. These TCRs come from a female donor with multiple sclerosis, enrolled in a pregnancy study.

The J gene is TRBJ1-2, the V gene TRBV4-3; D gene ambiguous. This CDR3 region has 16 residues. Trimming removed 4 bases at V and 7 bases at J, with 22 bases between. The germline V gene encodes CDR1 LGHNA and CDR2 YSLEER. The CDR3 DNA reads TGCGCCAGCAGCCCGACCCCTTGGACTCGTGAGTTTGGCTACACCTTC. It specifies CASSPTPWTREFGYTF.

The V gene is TRBV28, the J gene TRBJ1-2; D might be TRBD1 (5 bases). The CDR3 totals 15 residues. Deletions cut 4 bases from V and 4 bases from J, with 16 bases between. From germline, CDR1 is MDHEN and CDR2 SYDVKM. The chain's CDR3 is CASSSRLTAPYGYTF. The CDR3 DNA follows: TGTGCCAGCAGTTCCAGACTGACAGCTCCCTATGGCTACACCTTC.

This chain joins TRBV9 and TRBJ1-1, with a possible D match to TRBD1 (6 bases). Germline CDR1 is SGDLS and CDR2 is YYNGEE. V lost 0 bases to trimming and J lost 0 bases, with 12 bases between them. The CDR3 totals 16 residues. The CDR3 DNA reads TGTGCCAGCAGCGTAGCTCGGGACACCATGAACACTGAAGCTTTCTTT. Protein product: CASSVARDTMNTEAFF.

The CDR3 bases are TGTGCCAGCAGGGCGACAGGAGGAAGAAACAATGAGCAGTTCTTC. Its translation: CASRATGGRNNEQFF. The V gene is TRBV6-1, the J gene TRBJ2-1; TRBD1 is a possible D gene (6 bases). V was cut by 6 bases and J by 5 bases, with 17 bases left in between. CDR3 length: 15 residues. The V gene's germline CDR1 is MNHNS and CDR2 SASEGT.

V usage is TRBV7-2 and J usage is TRBJ1-3; 9 nucleotides line up with TRBD1. Germline CDR1 is SGHTA and CDR2 is FQGNSA. This CDR3 is built from 15 residues. With V trimmed by 4 bases and J by 2 bases, 3 bases remained unmatched. The CDR3 sequence is CASSSWTGAGNTIYF. For the CDR3, the DNA is TGTGCCAGCAGCTCCTGGACAGGGGCTGGAAACACCATATATTTT.

This clone appeared once. The V and J genes are TRBV18 and TRBJ2-3, with 11 nucleotides matching TRBD2. CDR1 KGHSH and CDR2 LQKENI come from the germline V gene. Losses at the gene ends were 5 bases for V and 0 bases for J; bases not matched to a gene: 16. The CDR3 consists of 20 residues. The CDR3 DNA reads TGTGCCAGCTCATTTAGGCCGGGACTAGCGGAGACGTCTAGCACAGATACGCAGTATTTT. It is translated as CASSFRPGLAETSSTDTQYF.

The V gene is TRBV5-1, the J gene TRBJ1-4; D unclear. The CDR3 is 15 residues long. V lost 1 base, J lost 5 bases, and 12 bases lay in between. Germline CDR1 and CDR2: SGHRS and YFSETQ. The CDR3 protein is CASSLMTAENEKLFF. CDR3 DNA sequence: TGCGCCAGCAGCTTGATGACTGCAGAAAATGAAAAACTGTTTTTT.

The rearrangement uses TRBV6-1 and TRBJ1-1; tentatively, D is TRBD1 (6 bases). The CDR3 length is 14 residues. The germline V gene has CDR1 MNHNS and CDR2 SASEGT. V lost 6 bases and J 0 bases, leaving 11 bases between the germline ends. Here the CDR3 reads CASRMDSLNTEAFF. CDR3 DNA: TGTGCCAGCAGAATGGACAGCTTGAACACTGAAGCTTTCTTT.

The chain carries TRBV9 and TRBJ1-2; D call uncertain. Trimming shortened V by 0 bases and J by 6 bases, and 9 bases separated the two germline ends. The CDR3 loop spans 13 amino acids. In germline, CDR1 is SGDLS, CDR2 YYNGEE. The CDR3 loop reads CASSVAPTNGYTF. The CDR3 DNA is TGTGCCAGCAGCGTAGCCCCGACAAATGGCTACACCTTC.

This chain connects TRBV5-6 to TRBJ2-7; TRBD2 agrees at 8 bases. The germline gives CDR1 SGHDT, CDR2 YYEEEE. CDR3 length equals 14 residues. V gave up 1 base and J gave up 3 bases; unmatched junction bases: 3. The CDR3 bases are TGTGCCAGCAGCTTGTCGGGGGGGGGCTACGAGCAGTACTTC. Its protein product is CASSLSGGGYEQYF.

V usage is TRBV30 and J usage is TRBJ1-6, with D possibly being TRBD1 (5 bases). In germline, CDR1 is GTSNPN, CDR2 SVGIG (reference sequence). This CDR3 has 14 amino acids. Trimming took off 4 bases at V and 7 bases at J, with 14 bases between the two ends. The DNA of the CDR3 is TGTGCCTGGAAGGGCGGGACGGAAAATTCACCCCTCCACTTT. It codes for CAWKGGTENSPLHF.

The rearrangement joins TRBV19 to TRBJ1-2; weak D call: TRBD1 (6 bases). This CDR3 has 18 amino acids. Germline V gene data show CDR1 as LNHDA and CDR2 as SQIVND (reference sequence). Trimming stripped 3 bases from V and 2 bases from J, with 22 bases between. CDR3 loop: CASSIQGQGKLENYGYTF. In DNA form, the CDR3 reads TGTGCCAGTAGTATCCAGGGGCAGGGGAAACTTGAGAACTATGGCTACACCTTC.

The chain couples TRBV5-8 to TRBJ2-7; TRBD2 aligns across 8 bases. This CDR3 comprises 17 residues. V lost 0 bases, J lost 0 bases, and 8 bases stayed unmatched. Germline V gene lookup returns CDR1 SGHTS and CDR2 YDEGEE. The CDR3 DNA reads as TGTGCCAGCAGCTTGGCTTCCCCGGGGGGGCCCTCCTACGAGCAGTACTTC. Its translation: CASSLASPGGPSYEQYF.

The rearrangement links TRBV6-1 to TRBJ2-7; 7 nucleotides line up with TRBD1. CDR3 length equals 14 residues. V lost 7 bases to trimming and J lost 2 bases; unmatched junction nucleotides: 8. Germline V CDR1 and CDR2: MNHNS, SASEGT. The CDR3 loop is CASNFRTGPYEQYF. For the CDR3, the DNA is TGTGCCAGCAATTTCAGGACAGGCCCCTACGAGCAGTACTTC.

The chain uses TRBV7-9 and TRBJ1-4; 7 nucleotides line up with TRBD1. Germline trimming cut 5 bases from V and 8 bases from J; bases unmatched to any gene: 11. Germline CDR1 is SEHNR and CDR2 is FQNEAQ (reference sequence). This CDR3 has 15 residues. CDR3 nucleotides: TGTGCCAGCAGCCGAGACACAGGGGATCTCGAAAAACTGTTTTTT. This sequence encodes CASSRDTGDLEKLFF.

Turning to this clone: An end of the junction does not agree with germline; a read error may underlie this. The J gene is TRBJ1-2, the V gene TRBV7-2, with 7 bases fitting TRBD1. Germline V lookup: CDR1 SGHTA, CDR2 FQGNSA. CDR3 length: 18 residues. CDR3 in amino acids: CASSLVSGQRGSVYGHTF. In DNA form, the CDR3 reads TGTGCCAGCAGCTTAGTATCGGGACAGAGAGGGTCGGTCTATGGCCACACCTTC.

The gene calls are TRBV6-1 and TRBJ2-6; 8 nucleotides match TRBD1. Trimming took 4 bases from V and 2 from J; bases not matched to a gene: 4. CDR1 and CDR2 from the germline V gene are MNHNS and SASEGT. The CDR3 runs to 16 residues. In nucleotides, the CDR3 is TGTGCCAGCAGTGTACAGGGGGGCGCTGGGGCCAACGTCCTGACTTTC. It is translated as CASSVQGGAGANVLTF.

V is TRBV28 and J is TRBJ1-2; TRBD1 agrees at 9 bases. This CDR3 is 15 amino acids long. The germline gives CDR1 MDHEN, CDR2 SYDVKM. V gave up 5 bases and J gave up 6 bases; unmatched junction bases: 10. The CDR3 DNA reads TGTGCCAGCAGTGGTCCGGGACAGGGTTTCGATGGCTACACCTTC. Its translation: CASSGPGQGFDGYTF.

The chain links TRBV11-2 to TRBJ2-5; TRBD1 matches at 7 bases. CDR3 length: 15 amino acids. V shed 1 base and J 5 bases; nucleotides not matched to a gene: 7. Germline loops: CDR1 SGHAT, CDR2 FQNNGV. The DNA for the CDR3 is TGTGCCAGCAGCTTAGTCGTAGGGGGCTTGGAGACCCAGTACTTC. It yields the protein CASSLVVGGLETQYF.

The V call is TRBV7-6, the J call TRBJ2-7; possibly TRBD1 for D (6 bases). Germline V gene lookup returns CDR1 SGHVS and CDR2 FNYEAQ. The CDR3 covers 18 residues. Trimming took 2 bases from V and 0 from J, leaving 20 bases between them. CDR3 nucleotides: TGTGCCAGCAGCTTACCCACCCAAACAGGGTCAAGCTCCTACGAGCAGTACTTC. It translates to CASSLPTQTGSSSYEQYF. Combining the CDR3 with reference TRBV7-6 and TRBJ2-7 gives the whole variable domain GAGVSQSPRYKVTKRGQDVALRCDPISGHVSLYWYRQALGQGPEFLTYFNYEAQQDKSGLPNDRFSAERPEGSISTLTIQRTEQRDSAMYRCASSLPTQTGSSSYEQYFGPGTRLTVT.

The CDR3 here is CASSALTENGYTF. The CDR3 DNA follows: TGCGCCAGCAGTGCCTTAACGGAGAATGGCTACACCTTC. The gene calls are TRBV10-2 and TRBJ1-2; D remains unclear. V shed 4 bases and J shed 6 bases, with 12 bases lying between them. Germline assignment: CDR1 WSHSY and CDR2 SAAADI. CDR3 length: 13 residues.

In its sample, this clone was seen once. This chain links TRBV5-1 with TRBJ2-3, with TRBD2 as a possible D gene (6 bases). V was clipped by 4 bases and J by 2 bases, with 14 bases between them. Germline assignment: CDR1 SGHRS and CDR2 YFSETQ. This CDR3 spans 15 amino acids. CDR3 residues: CASSPTGDPTDTQYF. CDR3 bases: TGCGCCAGCAGCCCGACGGGGGACCCCACAGATACGCAGTATTTT.

A few counts support this clone. The rearrangement joins TRBV30 to TRBJ1-5; perhaps TRBD1 as D (5 bases). V was clipped by 4 bases and J by 5 bases, with 21 bases between them. Germline V CDR1 and CDR2: GTSNPN, SVGIG (reference sequence). The CDR3 is made up of 16 amino acids. CDR3 nucleotide sequence: TGTGCCTGGAAATCACGTCAGGGTGGTCTGGATCAGCCCCAGCATTTT. It encodes CAWKSRQGGLDQPQHF.

V is TRBV7-8 and J is TRBJ1-5; 7 positions agree with TRBD1. The V gene's germline CDR1 is SGHVS and CDR2 FQNEAQ. Trimming removed 4 bases from V and 6 bases from J; junction bases left unmatched: 9. This CDR3 is built from 15 residues. The CDR3 is CASSSNDRVGQPQHF. CDR3 nucleotide sequence: TGTGCCAGCAGCTCAAACGACAGGGTGGGTCAGCCCCAGCATTTT.

This sequence joins TRBV7-3 and TRBJ2-2, with 7 bases matching TRBD1. Unmatched junction bases numbered 3, after V lost 2 bases and J lost 3 bases. Germline values: CDR1 SGHTA, CDR2 FQGTGA. The CDR3 spans 15 residues. In DNA form, the CDR3 reads TGTGCCAGCAGCTTACGGCAGGGGGACACCGGGGAGCTGTTTTTT. Its translation: CASSLRQGDTGELFF.

The chain carries TRBV25-1 and TRBJ2-1; tentatively, D is TRBD2 (6 bases). This CDR3 comprises 16 residues. The germline V gene encodes CDR1 MGHDK and CDR2 SYGVNS. The V end lost 2 bases, the J end lost 4 bases, and 15 bases lay between the germline ends. CDR3 DNA: TGTGCCAGCAGTGAAGGAGGGGCAGGGTTTTACAATGAGCAGTTCTTC. Its protein is CASSEGGAGFYNEQFF.

The chain has TRBV19 and TRBJ2-7, with 7 bases lining up with TRBD1. CDR3 length: 14 residues. J was trimmed by 1 base and V by 5 bases; bases with no gene match: 5. Germline loops: CDR1 LNHDA, CDR2 SQIVND (reference sequence). The CDR3 here is CASSEGAISYEQYF. CDR3 DNA: TGTGCCAGTAGTGAGGGGGCCATATCCTACGAGCAGTACTTC.